A selection of T cell receptor beta chains follows, all from one sample in a study of T cell changes during pregnancy in multiple sclerosis. This table comes from immunoSEQ multiplex PCR, and its TCRdb copy is limited to in-frame clones, with some not included. The data contain over 55,000 clones, 89% of them singletons. This sample comprised peripheral blood, obtained in the first trimester of pregnancy. These receptors came from a female donor with multiple sclerosis, enrolled in a pregnancy study. The CDR3 runs from the conserved cysteine through the conserved F or W. The D gene is left open where the match is weak. Not all rows give a size; the values are once, few, many and, for expanded clones, a class.

abundance,v_gene,d_gene,len,j_gene,CDR3aa,CDR3nt
once,TRBV19,TRBD1,15,TRBJ2-7,CASSIGGTGAYEQYF,TGTGCCAGTAGTATAGGAGGGACAGGAGCCTACGAGCAGTACTTC
-,TRBV30,TRBD2,12,TRBJ2-7,CAWSGGSGEQYF,TGTGCCTGGTCGGGGGGTTCTGGAGAGCAGTACTTC
-,TRBV4-2,TRBD2,19,TRBJ2-5,CASSLTGTSGGGYQETQYF,TGTGCCAGCAGTCTGACCGGGACTAGCGGGGGGGGGTACCAAGAGACCCAGTACTTC
-,TRBV11-1,TRBD2,17,TRBJ2-1,CASSLRRSGGAGNEQFF,TGTGCCAGCAGCTTAAGGCGAAGCGGGGGGGCCGGTAATGAGCAGTTCTTC
-,TRBV7-6,-,16,TRBJ2-7,CASSLGASTRSYEQYF,TGTGCCAGCAGCTTAGGGGCTAGCACTCGCTCCTACGAGCAGTACTTC
-,TRBV11-3,TRBD2,18,TRBJ2-3,CASSFSPIAGGNTDTQYF,TGTGCCAGCAGCTTTAGCCCGATTGCGGGGGGGAACACAGATACGCAGTATTTT
-,TRBV10-3,-,14,TRBJ1-2,CAITPGGHAYGYTF,TGTGCCATCACCCCGGGGGGACACGCCTATGGCTACACCTTC
-,TRBV7-2,-,14,TRBJ2-7,CASSLSGQPYEQYF,TGTGCCAGCAGCTTATCAGGACAGCCCTACGAGCAGTACTTC
-,TRBV15,-,19,TRBJ1-5,CATSRDGGGFMDSNQPQHF,TGTGCCACCAGCAGAGATGGTGGAGGGTTTATGGATAGCAATCAGCCCCAGCATTTT
-,TRBV5-8,-,14,TRBJ1-2,CASNWRGGLYGYTF,TGTGCCAGCAATTGGCGGGGGGGCCTCTATGGCTACACCTTC
-,TRBV6-4,-,14,TRBJ1-2,CASSRQATRYGYTF,TGTGCCAGCAGCCGACAGGCCACCCGGTATGGCTACACCTTC
-,TRBV5-3,-,12,TRBJ1-2,CARSLTGDGYTF,TGTGCCAGAAGCTTGACAGGCGATGGCTACACCTTC
-,TRBV7-2,TRBD2,17,TRBJ2-2,CASSSPSGGFNTGELFF,TGTGCCAGCAGCTCGCCTAGCGGGGGGTTCAACACCGGGGAGCTGTTTTTT
-,TRBV4-1,TRBD1,15,TRBJ2-7,CASRRDRTSSYEQYF,TGCGCCAGCAGACGGGACAGGACGAGCTCCTACGAGCAGTACTTC
-,TRBV5-1,TRBD1,14,TRBJ1-1,CASSVTGVRTEAFF,TGCGCCAGCAGCGTGACAGGGGTTAGGACTGAAGCTTTCTTT
-,TRBV18,TRBD1,17,TRBJ2-7,CASSPRDSARDSYEQYF,TGTGCCAGCTCACCAAGGGACAGCGCGAGAGATTCCTACGAGCAGTACTTC
-,TRBV6-5,TRBD2,15,TRBJ2-5,CASSRPIAGQETQYF,TGTGCCAGCAGTCGACCGATAGCGGGCCAAGAGACCCAGTACTTC
-,TRBV5-8,-,13,TRBJ1-2,CASSLQGWTGYTF,TGTGCCAGCAGCTTGCAGGGATGGACTGGCTACACCTTC
-,TRBV5-1,TRBD1,14,TRBJ1-1,CASSLETGYNEAFF,TGCGCCAGCAGCTTGGAGACAGGGTACAATGAAGCTTTCTTT
-,TRBV30,-,13,TRBJ2-5,CAWTRQSGETQYF,TGTGCCTGGACCCGACAGAGTGGAGAGACCCAGTACTTC
-,TRBV4-3,-,15,TRBJ1-1,CASSQNTGRNTEAFF,TGCGCCAGCAGCCAGAACACAGGGAGGAACACTGAAGCTTTCTTT
-,TRBV27,-,13,TRBJ2-7,CASSPGIPYEQYF,TGTGCCAGCAGCCCCGGGATTCCCTACGAGCAGTACTTC
-,TRBV7-9,-,13,TRBJ1-3,CASSRGAGNTIYF,TGTGCCAGCAGCCGGGGAGCTGGAAACACCATATATTTT
-,TRBV15,TRBD1,15,TRBJ1-2,CATSRAADRGYGYTF,TGTGCCACCAGCAGAGCAGCGGACAGGGGCTATGGCTACACCTTC
-,TRBV7-9,TRBD1,14,TRBJ1-2,CASSEGQGSYGYTF,TGTGCCAGCAGCGAGGGACAGGGGAGTTATGGCTACACCTTC
-,TRBV7-8,TRBD2,15,TRBJ2-2,CASSPGLALNGELFF,TGTGCCAGCAGCCCGGGACTAGCACTGAACGGGGAGCTGTTTTTT
-,TRBV2,TRBD2,17,TRBJ2-7,CASSPGGGGAISYEQYF,TGTGCCAGCAGCCCTGGCGGGGGGGGCGCTATCTCCTACGAGCAGTACTTC
-,TRBV6-6,TRBD1,15,TRBJ1-4,CASRNPGQVGEKLFF,TGTGCCAGCAGAAACCCAGGACAGGTGGGGGAAAAACTGTTTTTT
-,TRBV5-1,-,13,TRBJ1-1,CASSFTGNTEAFF,TGCGCCAGCAGCTTTACAGGGAACACTGAAGCTTTCTTT
-,TRBV6-5,-,15,TRBJ2-7,CASSYSRTAPYEQYF,TGTGCCAGCAGTTATTCCAGGACAGCCCCTTACGAGCAGTACTTC
-,TRBV10-3,-,16,TRBJ2-6,CAISVGGLSWANVLTF,TGTGCCATCAGTGTAGGAGGGCTAAGCTGGGCCAACGTCCTGACTTTC
-,TRBV6-5,-,13,TRBJ1-1,CASSYAAGVAAFF,TGTGCCAGCAGTTACGCGGCAGGGGTCGCCGCTTTCTTT
-,TRBV27,TRBD1,18,TRBJ1-2,CASSTRDRGQHQNYGYTF,TGTGCCAGCAGTACCCGGGACAGGGGGCAGCACCAGAACTATGGCTACACCTTC
-,TRBV11-2,TRBD2,17,TRBJ2-5,CASSHGTLAGGPETQYF,TGTGCCAGCAGCCACGGGACCTTAGCGGGAGGGCCAGAGACCCAGTACTTC
-,TRBV5-6,-,12,TRBJ2-7,CASSLSGSEQYF,TGTGCCAGCAGCTTGTCAGGGTCCGAGCAGTACTTC
-,TRBV30,-,11,TRBJ2-5,CAWSPLGTQYF,TGTGCCTGGAGCCCACTAGGGACCCAGTACTTC
-,TRBV6-5,TRBD1,15,TRBJ1-1,CASSYRSSGGTEAFF,TGTGCCAGCAGTTACCGATCCTCAGGGGGCACTGAAGCTTTCTTT
-,TRBV30,-,11,TRBJ1-4,CASLFNEKLFF,TGTGCCTCCCTTTTTAATGAAAAACTGTTTTTT
-,TRBV6-5,-,13,TRBJ1-2,CASGDTGNYGYTF,TGTGCCAGCGGGGATACAGGGAACTATGGCTACACCTTC
-,TRBV6-4,-,15,TRBJ1-1,CASSDSRVVGTEAFF,TGTGCCAGCAGTGACTCGAGGGTCGTTGGCACTGAAGCTTTCTTT
-,TRBV19,TRBD1,15,TRBJ1-2,CASTEQQGAEYGYTF,TGTGCCAGTACCGAGCAACAGGGGGCCGAATATGGCTACACCTTC
-,TRBV20-1,-,11,TRBJ1-2,CSARRGTGYTF,TGCAGTGCTAGACGGGGTACAGGCTACACCTTC
-,TRBV6-5,-,15,TRBJ1-2,CASSALSGRGYGYTF,TGTGCCAGCAGTGCACTTTCAGGGAGGGGCTATGGCTACACCTTC
-,TRBV5-8,TRBD2,15,TRBJ2-1,CASSLVGSGGNEQFF,TGTGCCAGCAGCTTGGTGGGTAGCGGGGGGAATGAGCAGTTCTTC
-,TRBV27,TRBD2,15,TRBJ2-1,CASSLLAGVGNEQFF,TGTGCCAGCAGTTTATTAGCGGGAGTGGGCAATGAGCAGTTCTTC
-,TRBV27,-,14,TRBJ1-1,CASSFTGLGTEAFF,TGTGCCAGCAGTTTCACAGGGTTAGGGACTGAAGCTTTCTTT
-,TRBV6-6,-,15,TRBJ2-2,CASSPLDWNTGELFF,TGTGCCAGCAGCCCACTCGACTGGAACACCGGGGAGCTGTTTTTT
-,TRBV30,-,14,TRBJ1-1,CAWNRGLERTEAFF,TGTGCCTGGAATAGGGGACTGGAGCGCACTGAAGCTTTCTTT
-,TRBV5-1,-,18,TRBJ1-3,CASSLALYRARSGNTIYF,TGCGCCAGCAGCTTGGCCCTCTACAGGGCCCGCTCTGGAAACACCATATATTTT
few,TRBV4-2,-,14,TRBJ1-1,CASSQDVRNTEAFF,TGTGCCAGCAGCCAAGACGTCAGGAACACTGAAGCTTTCTTT
few,TRBV25-1,TRBD1,17,TRBJ1-1,CASNPSPRGHMNTEAFF,TGTGCCAGCAACCCATCGCCCAGGGGGCACATGAACACTGAAGCTTTCTTT